The rows below give T cell receptor beta chains drawn from one sample of a study of T cell changes during pregnancy in multiple sclerosis. Using immunoSEQ multiplex PCR, the repertoire was profiled, and TCRdb retains in-frame clones only, with some absent. This sample has tens of thousands of clones; 90% occur once, and the top ten carry around 0.41%. The source was CD4+ T cells from peripheral blood mononuclear cells, collected in the second trimester of pregnancy. The source of these receptors is a female donor with multiple sclerosis, enrolled in a pregnancy study. Each CDR3 is given with its conserved first and last residue. The D gene is left open where the match is weak. Not every row has a clone size; where given, it reads once, few, many or a size class.

size: -; V: TRBV7-9; J: TRBJ1-3; D: -; CDR3: CASRTSGGSGNTIYF; DNA: TGTGCCAGCAGGACCTCGGGAGGCTCTGGAAACACCATATATTTT
size: -; V: TRBV30; J: TRBJ2-3; D: TRBD2; CDR3: CAWSGIGSGGKYF; DNA: TGTGCCTGGAGTGGGATAGGTAGCGGGGGAAAGTATTTT
size: -; V: TRBV7-3; J: TRBJ1-2; D: -; CDR3: CASSLTGRDNYGYTF; DNA: TGTGCCAGCAGCTTAACGGGCAGGGATAACTATGGCTACACCTTC
size: -; V: TRBV19; J: TRBJ2-3; D: TRBD2; CDR3: CASGTSGIRYTDTQYF; DNA: TGTGCCAGTGGGACTAGCGGTATCCGCTACACAGATACGCAGTATTTT
size: -; V: TRBV4-3; J: TRBJ2-7; D: TRBD2; CDR3: CASSQDLPSGGGRVEQYF; DNA: TGCGCCAGCAGCCAAGATCTCCCTAGCGGGGGCGGTAGGGTCGAGCAGTACTTC
size: -; V: TRBV7-2; J: TRBJ2-4; D: TRBD2; CDR3: CATASGGAKNIQYF; DNA: TGTGCCACCGCCTCGGGGGGAGCCAAAAACATTCAGTACTTC
size: -; V: TRBV6-5; J: TRBJ2-7; D: TRBD1; CDR3: CASSRTGGDEQYF; DNA: TGTGCCAGCAGTCGCACAGGGGGAGACGAGCAGTACTTC
size: -; V: TRBV5-1; J: TRBJ2-5; D: -; CDR3: CASGPPGAQETQYF; DNA: TGCGCCAGCGGGCCCCCGGGAGCCCAAGAGACCCAGTACTTC
size: -; V: TRBV10-3; J: TRBJ1-2; D: TRBD1; CDR3: CATPDRVGYGYTF; DNA: TGTGCCACCCCGGACAGGGTTGGTTATGGCTACACCTTC
size: -; V: TRBV18; J: TRBJ1-1; D: -; CDR3: CASSPGREEAFF; DNA: TGTGCCAGCTCACCAGGTCGAGAGGAGGCTTTCTTT
size: -; V: TRBV12-5; J: TRBJ2-7; D: -; CDR3: CASGFHLRGSYEQYF; DNA: TGTGCTAGTGGCTTCCACCTCAGGGGATCCTACGAGCAGTACTTC
size: few; V: TRBV19; J: TRBJ1-1; D: TRBD1; CDR3: CASRVTGGTEAFF; DNA: TGTGCCAGCAGGGTCACAGGGGGCACTGAAGCTTTCTTT
size: -; V: TRBV5-6; J: TRBJ1-4; D: -; CDR3: CASSSAPQGNEKLFF; DNA: TGTGCCAGCAGCTCCGCACCTCAGGGAAATGAAAAACTGTTTTTT
size: -; V: TRBV7-9; J: TRBJ1-2; D: -; CDR3: CASSLERRQGNYGYTF; DNA: TGTGCCAGCAGCTTAGAACGTCGCCAGGGAAACTATGGCTACACCTTC
size: -; V: TRBV23-1; J: TRBJ2-3; D: -; CDR3: CASRTRSGTDTQYF; DNA: TGCGCCAGCAGAACGAGATCCGGTACGGATACGCAGTATTTT
size: -; V: TRBV6-6; J: TRBJ2-7; D: TRBD2; CDR3: CASSPWRGGISEQYF; DNA: TGTGCCAGCAGCCCCTGGCGGGGGGGGATCTCCGAGCAGTACTTC
size: -; V: TRBV7-9; J: TRBJ2-5; D: TRBD2; CDR3: CASSLGTSGGHQETQYF; DNA: TGTGCCAGCAGCTTAGGTACTAGCGGGGGACATCAAGAGACCCAGTACTTC
size: -; V: TRBV29-1; J: TRBJ1-1; D: -; CDR3: CSVARVLNTEAFF; DNA: TGCAGCGTCGCCCGGGTCTTGAACACTGAAGCTTTCTTT
size: -; V: TRBV6-5; J: TRBJ1-5; D: -; CDR3: CASSYSSGLNQPQHF; DNA: TGTGCCAGCAGTTACTCGTCAGGTCTGAATCAGCCCCAGCATTTT
size: -; V: TRBV5-1; J: TRBJ1-5; D: -; CDR3: CASSLVGSPGQPQHF; DNA: TGCGCCAGCAGCTTGGTCGGATCTCCGGGGCAGCCCCAGCATTTT
size: -; V: TRBV5-4; J: TRBJ2-1; D: -; CDR3: CASSLRYRTSGDNEQFF; DNA: TGTGCCAGCAGCTTGAGGTATCGTACTAGTGGGGACAATGAGCAGTTCTTC
size: once; V: TRBV20-1; J: TRBJ2-5; D: TRBD1; CDR3: CSARDRETQYF; DNA: TGCAGTGCGCGGGACAGGGAGACCCAGTACTTC